Each of the 27 T cell receptor beta chains below was sequenced from the same sample in a study of cytomegalovirus exposure and HLA in healthy donors (dated by TCRdb to 2015 to 2018). Libraries were made using the immunoSEQ multiplex PCR assay. The multiplex PCR relied on a mix of 60 forward primers for TCR Vbeta segments and 13 reverse primers for TCR Jbeta segments. This is the immuneACCESS table as TCRdb keeps it, with only in-frame sequences that have V and J called. A part of the clones is gone; compared with another copy, unresolved V genes explain less than half, and the rest is unexplained. The sample table lists under 150,000 clones, over 65% of them with a count of one. Approximately 2.4% of the sample goes to the ten largest clones. Specimen: PBMCs. The receptors here all came from a male donor in good health and CMV-seronegative.

The chain couples TRBV7-9 to TRBJ2-7, with D hard to call. The germline gives CDR1 SEHNR, CDR2 FQNEAQ (reference sequence). The germline V and J ends were trimmed by 1 base and 4 bases, with 17 bases remaining between them. The CDR3 is 16 residues long. The CDR3 here is CASSLDVRRTTYEQYF. The CDR3 DNA sequence: TGTGCCAGCAGCTTAGATGTCAGAAGAACTACTTACGAGCAGTACTTC. The complete variable domain, with remaining parts taken from reference TRBV7-9 and TRBJ2-7, reads DTGVSQNPRHKITKRGQNVTFRCDPISEHNRLYWYRQTLGQGPEFLTYFQNEAQLEKSRLLSDRFSAERPKGSFSTLEIQRTEQGDSAMYLCASSLDVRRTTYEQYFGPGTRLTVT.

This chain connects TRBV18 to TRBJ1-3; possible D gene TRBD1, 5 bases. This CDR3 region has 16 residues. The germline V gene has CDR1 KGHSH and CDR2 LQKENI. Trimming cost V 4 bases and J 0 bases, with 13 bases left between them. CDR3 sequence reads: CASSLGTSLSGNTIYF. The CDR3 DNA is TGTGCCAGCTCACTGGGGACTTCTCTCTCTGGAAACACCATATATTTT.

This chain joins TRBV5-1 and TRBJ2-1, with D perhaps TRBD2 (5 bases). The CDR3 loop spans 14 amino acids. From germline, CDR1 is SGHRS and CDR2 YFSETQ. V was pared by 5 bases and J by 4 bases, with 13 bases between. CDR3 region: CASSEAGAYNEQFF. CDR3 DNA: TGCGCCAGCAGTGAGGCGGGTGCGTACAATGAGCAGTTCTTC. The entire variable domain, with the rest obtained from reference TRBV5-1 and TRBJ2-1, is as follows: KAGVTQTPRYLIKTRGQQVTLSCSPISGHRSVSWYQQTPGQGLQFLFEYFSETQRNKGNFPGRFSGRQFSNSRSEMNVSTLELGDSALYLCASSEAGAYNEQFFGPGTRLTVL.

The V call is TRBV5-1, the J call TRBJ2-7, with TRBD2 matching over 7 bases. The CDR3 loop spans 18 amino acids. Per germline, CDR1 SGHRS and CDR2 YFSETQ. Losses at the gene ends were 4 bases for V and 0 bases for J; bases not matched to a gene: 16. CDR3 DNA sequence: TGCGCCAGCAGCCCTTGGGAGGGTGAGGGTCTCAGCTCCTACGAGCAGTACTTC. Its translation is CASSPWEGEGLSSYEQYF.

This chain connects TRBV27 to TRBJ2-5, with 8 bases identical to TRBD1. V lost 2 bases, J lost 4 bases, and 6 bases stayed unmatched. Per germline, CDR1 MNHEY and CDR2 SMNVEV (reference sequence). The CDR3 runs to 15 residues. The CDR3, as DNA: TGTGCCAGCAGTTTAGAGGGCAGGGGGCCAGAGACCCAGTACTTC. Its protein is CASSLEGRGPETQYF.

The chain recombines TRBV5-1 with TRBJ2-1; 7 nucleotides line up with TRBD2. V dropped 4 bases and J dropped 0; count of bases not matched to a gene: 10. The CDR3 consists of 17 residues. The germline CDR1 and CDR2 sequences are SGHRS and YFSETQ. The CDR3 coding sequence is TGCGCCAGCAGCCCTGCTAGCGGCGACATCTCCTACAATGAGCAGTTCTTC. Translating it yields CASSPASGDISYNEQFF.

This clone was detected only a few times. This chain joins TRBV5-4 and TRBJ2-5, with unresolved D. V was cut by 6 bases and J by 4 bases, with 19 bases left in between. The CDR3 covers 15 residues. From germline, CDR1 is SGHNT and CDR2 YYREEE (reference sequence). Here the CDR3 DNA reads TGTGCCAGCACCCTACGAGAGAACCCTTTAGAGACCCAGTACTTC. Protein sequence: CASTLRENPLETQYF.

The chain links TRBV6-5 to TRBJ2-5; TRBD2 aligns across 10 bases. This CDR3 comprises 15 residues. The V gene's germline CDR1 is MNHEY and CDR2 SVGAGI. V gave up 5 bases and J gave up 5 bases; unmatched junction bases: 8. The CDR3 DNA is TGTGCCAGCAGTATAGCAGCGGGAGGGGGGGAGACCCAGTACTTC. Encoded protein: CASSIAAGGGETQYF.

The count of this clone is one. CDR3: CASSSASGSIYNEQFF. The CDR3 bases are TGTGCCAGCAGTTCGGCTAGCGGGAGTATCTACAATGAGCAGTTCTTC. The V call is TRBV28, the J call TRBJ2-1; 10 bases agree with TRBD2. The germline gives CDR1 MDHEN, CDR2 SYDVKM. After removal of 4 bases from V and 3 bases from J, the junction contained 6 bases not matched to a gene. The CDR3 is 16 amino acids.

The chain joins TRBV10-1 to TRBJ1-3, with D uncertain. Trimming removed 4 bases at V and 0 bases at J, with 10 bases between. The CDR3 runs 15 residues. Per germline, CDR1 WNHNN and CDR2 SYGVQD (reference sequence). DNA for the CDR3: TGCGCCAGCAGTGCGGGATCGAGCTCTGGAAACACCATATATTTT. This gives the protein CASSAGSSSGNTIYF.

The rearrangement uses TRBV5-4 and TRBJ1-1; no firm D call. Germline V lookup: CDR1 SGHNT, CDR2 YYREEE (reference sequence). There are 13 residues in the CDR3. The V end lost 4 bases, the J end lost 2 bases, and 9 bases lay between the germline ends. CDR3 sequence reads: CASSLDHNTEAFF. CDR3 nucleotide sequence: TGTGCCAGCAGCCTAGACCATAACACTGAAGCTTTCTTT.

The chain uses TRBV11-2 and TRBJ2-7; D not resolved. CDR1 is SGHAT, CDR2 FQNNGV, per germline. V was clipped by 5 bases and J by 4 bases, with 18 bases between them. The CDR3 has 15 amino acids. CDR3 nucleotide sequence: TGTGCCAGCAGCAAGCAGCATGAGAGCGTATACGAGCAGTACTTC. Encoded protein: CASSKQHESVYEQYF.

The chain employs TRBV29-1 and TRBJ2-1; 11 nucleotides line up with TRBD2. The V gene's germline CDR1 is SQVTM and CDR2 ANQGSEA. The CDR3 runs 15 residues. The V and J ends lost 8 bases and 7 bases, in that order; junction bases with no gene match: 13. CDR3 nucleotides: TGCAGCTCTCTTTTAGCGGGAGGGCCTGGTAATGAGCAGTTCTTC. Translating gives CSSLLAGGPGNEQFF.

The chain recombines TRBV7-8 with TRBJ2-1; weak D call: TRBD2 (5 bases). Between the trimmed V and J ends, which lost 2 bases and 5 bases, there was a span of 19 bases. Germline V lookup: CDR1 SGHVS, CDR2 FQNEAQ. The CDR3 is made up of 17 amino acids. The CDR3 loop is CASSLLRSASSHNEQFF. In DNA, the CDR3 is TGTGCCAGCAGCTTACTTCGCTCGGCTAGCAGCCACAATGAGCAGTTCTTC.

Only a few counts were recorded for this clone. The chain carries TRBV30 and TRBJ2-1; D call uncertain. The germline gives CDR1 GTSNPN, CDR2 SVGIG (reference sequence). This CDR3 contains 13 residues. The V and J ends lost 4 bases and 0 bases respectively, with 7 bases between them. CDR3 region: CAWTESSYNEQFF. CDR3 nucleotides: TGTGCCTGGACTGAGAGCTCCTACAATGAGCAGTTCTTC.

This clone appeared a few times. The chain is built from TRBV11-3 and TRBJ2-1; D call uncertain. The CDR3 is made up of 13 amino acids. Germline CDR1 and CDR2: SGHNT and YENEEA. Trimming took 6 bases from V and 4 from J, leaving 10 bases between them. Here the CDR3 DNA reads TGTGCCAGCAGTGAAGCCAGGTACAATGAGCAGTTCTTC. Translation: CASSEARYNEQFF.

V and J are TRBV7-2 and TRBJ1-1; D not resolved. Trimming cost V 2 bases and J 1 base, with 8 bases left between them. Germline CDR1 SGHTA, CDR2 FQGNSA. There are 14 residues in the CDR3. CDR3 amino acids: CASSLLERNTEAFF. For the CDR3, the DNA is TGTGCCAGCAGCTTATTGGAGCGGAACACTGAAGCTTTCTTT.

The V and J genes are TRBV11-2 and TRBJ2-3; D might be TRBD1 (5 bases). CDR1 and CDR2 (germline): SGHAT, FQNNGV. The CDR3 spans 15 residues. Trimming stripped 4 bases from V and 0 bases from J, with 11 bases between. The CDR3 DNA sequence: TGTGCCAGCAGCTGGGCAGGGCGTAGCACAGATACGCAGTATTTT. It is translated as CASSWAGRSTDTQYF.

CDR3 bases: TGTGCCAGCAGCTTACGGGGTGGGCCTAGCACAGATACGCAGTATTTT. Amino acids: CASSLRGGPSTDTQYF. The rearrangement uses TRBV11-1 and TRBJ2-3, with D possibly being TRBD2 (5 bases). This CDR3 has 16 residues. Germline V gene sequence: CDR1 SGHAT, CDR2 FQDESV (reference sequence). Trimming shortened V by 2 bases and J by 0 bases, and 12 bases separated the two germline ends.

The chain recombines TRBV5-6 with TRBJ1-5, with D tentatively TRBD1 (6 bases). Germline CDR1 SGHDT, CDR2 YYEEEE. CDR3 length: 15 amino acids. V was cut by 0 bases and J by 1 base, with 8 bases left in between. The DNA of the CDR3 is TGTGCCAGCAGCTTGGCTAGGGGGAGCAATCAGCCCCAGCATTTT. Translated, it gives CASSLARGSNQPQHF.

The rearrangement uses TRBV7-2 and TRBJ2-3, with D unresolved. The V end lost 5 bases, the J end lost 6 bases, and 15 bases lay between the germline ends. The length of the CDR3 is 14 residues. The germline CDR1 and CDR2 sequences are SGHTA and FQGNSA. The CDR3 region is CASSPQSTQDTQYF. CDR3 coding DNA: TGTGCCAGCAGCCCGCAGTCAACCCAGGATACGCAGTATTTT.

V usage is TRBV6-1 and J usage is TRBJ1-5; TRBD1 might be the D (6 bases). The CDR3 runs to 17 residues. Germline values: CDR1 MNHNS, CDR2 SASEGT. V lost 1 base, J lost 0 bases, and 13 bases lay in between. DNA of the CDR3: TGTGCCAGCAGTGAAGAGAGGACAGTATATAGCAATCAGCCCCAGCATTTT. Translating gives CASSEERTVYSNQPQHF.

The chain is built from TRBV7-9 and TRBJ2-4; 7 nucleotides line up with TRBD2. The CDR3 is 16 residues long. The V gene's germline CDR1 is SEHNR and CDR2 FQNEAQ (reference sequence). After removal of 6 bases from V and 0 bases from J, the junction contained 8 bases not matched to a gene. In nucleotides, the CDR3 is TGTGCCAGCAGTCCGACGGGGGGTTTAGCCAAAAACATTCAGTACTTC. As protein: CASSPTGGLAKNIQYF. The full variable domain, with the rest looked up from reference TRBV7-9 and TRBJ2-4, is DTGVSQNPRHKITKRGQNVTFRCDPISEHNRLYWYRQTLGQGPEFLTYFQNEAQLEKSRLLSDRFSAERPKGSFSTLEIQRTEQGDSAMYLCASSPTGGLAKNIQYFGAGTRLSVL.

This sequence joins TRBV29-1 and TRBJ2-1; the match to TRBD2 covers 7 bases. Germline V gives CDR1 SQVTM, CDR2 ANQGSEA. V lost 8 bases to trimming and J lost 4 bases; unmatched junction nucleotides: 8. The CDR3 has 13 residues. Here the CDR3 reads CSSATSPYNEQFF. The CDR3 region has the DNA TGCAGCTCCGCGACTAGCCCGTACAATGAGCAGTTCTTC.

Notes on this clone: Additional DNA sequences in this sample encode the identical CDR3. The V and J genes are TRBV5-1 and TRBJ2-3; 12 nucleotides match TRBD2. Trimming took 4 bases from V and 3 from J; bases not matched to a gene: 6. CDR3 length: 16 amino acids. The V gene's germline CDR1 is SGHRS and CDR2 YFSETQ. The CDR3 loop reads CASSPGLAGRTDTQYF. The CDR3 DNA is TGCGCCAGCAGCCCCGGACTAGCGGGAAGGACAGATACGCAGTATTTT.

This clone was seen a handful of times. The chain recombines TRBV11-2 with TRBJ1-1, with TRBD1 matching 7 bases. The ends lost 5 bases at V and 5 bases at J; junction bases unmatched: 11. The CDR3 is 15 residues long. Germline assignment: CDR1 SGHAT and CDR2 FQNNGV. The CDR3 here is CASSRSTGIGTEAFF. The CDR3 DNA reads as TGTGCCAGCAGCCGATCGACAGGGATAGGAACTGAAGCTTTCTTT.

V usage is TRBV6-6 and J usage is TRBJ2-1, with D hard to call. From germline, CDR1 is MNHNY and CDR2 SVGAGI (reference sequence). V lost 5 bases, J lost 15 bases, and 20 bases lay in between. The CDR3 contains 13 residues. The chain's CDR3 is CASSPLLHPTGFF. CDR3 nucleotide sequence: TGTGCCAGCAGTCCACTACTACACCCCACGGGGTTCTTC.